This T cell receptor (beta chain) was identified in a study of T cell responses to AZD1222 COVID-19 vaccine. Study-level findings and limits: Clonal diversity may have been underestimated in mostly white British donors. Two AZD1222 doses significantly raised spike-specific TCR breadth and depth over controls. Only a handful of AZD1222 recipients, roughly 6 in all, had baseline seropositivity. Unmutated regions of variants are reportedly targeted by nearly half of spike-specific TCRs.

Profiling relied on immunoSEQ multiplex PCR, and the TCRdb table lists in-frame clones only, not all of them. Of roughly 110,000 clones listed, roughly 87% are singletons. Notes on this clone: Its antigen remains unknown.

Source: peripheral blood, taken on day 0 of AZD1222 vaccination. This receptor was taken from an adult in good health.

CDR3 in amino acids: CASSLQLGMGSYEQYF. CDR3 bases: TGTGCCAGCAGCCTCCAACTGGGGATGGGAAGTTACGAGCAGTACTTC. The V and J genes are TRBV7-9 and TRBJ2-7; D is undetermined. The CDR3 runs to 16 residues. V was cut by 5 bases and J by 4 bases, with 21 bases left in between. Germline loops: CDR1 SEHNR, CDR2 FQNEAQ (reference sequence).